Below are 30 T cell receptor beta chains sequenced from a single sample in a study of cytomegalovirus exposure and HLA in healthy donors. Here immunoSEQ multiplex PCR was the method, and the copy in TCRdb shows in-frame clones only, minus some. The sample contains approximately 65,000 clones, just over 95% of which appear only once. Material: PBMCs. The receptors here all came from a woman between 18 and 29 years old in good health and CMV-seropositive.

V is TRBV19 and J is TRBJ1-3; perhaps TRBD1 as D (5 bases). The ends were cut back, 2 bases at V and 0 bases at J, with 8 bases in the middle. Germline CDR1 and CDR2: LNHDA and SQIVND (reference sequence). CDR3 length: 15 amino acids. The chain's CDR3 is CASSISGVSGNTIYF. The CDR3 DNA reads TGTGCCAGTAGTATATCGGGGGTCTCTGGAAACACCATATATTTT.

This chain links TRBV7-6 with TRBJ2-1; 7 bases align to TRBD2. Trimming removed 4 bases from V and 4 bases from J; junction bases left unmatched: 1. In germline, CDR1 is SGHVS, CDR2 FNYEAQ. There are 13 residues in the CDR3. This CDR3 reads CASSSGLYNEQFF. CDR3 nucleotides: TGTGCCAGCAGCTCGGGACTATACAATGAGCAGTTCTTC.

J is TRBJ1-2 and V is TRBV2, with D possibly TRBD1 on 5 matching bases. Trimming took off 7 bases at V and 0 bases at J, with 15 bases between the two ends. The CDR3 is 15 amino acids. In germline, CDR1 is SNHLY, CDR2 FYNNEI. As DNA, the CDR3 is TGTGCCAGCATGGGTCTTCGGGGGACTAACTATGGCTACACCTTC. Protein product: CASMGLRGTNYGYTF. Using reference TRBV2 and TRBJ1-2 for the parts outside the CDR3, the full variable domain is EPEVTQTPSHQVTQMGQEVILRCVPISNHLYFYWYRQILGQKVEFLVSFYNNEISEKSEIFDDQFSVERPDGSNFTLKIRSTKLEDSAMYFCASMGLRGTNYGYTFGSGTRLTVV.

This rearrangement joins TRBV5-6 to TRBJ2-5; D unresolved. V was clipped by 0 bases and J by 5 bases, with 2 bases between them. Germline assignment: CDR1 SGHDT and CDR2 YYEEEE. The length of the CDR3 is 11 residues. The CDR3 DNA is TGTGCCAGCAGCTTGGCGGAGACCCAGTACTTC. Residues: CASSLAETQYF.

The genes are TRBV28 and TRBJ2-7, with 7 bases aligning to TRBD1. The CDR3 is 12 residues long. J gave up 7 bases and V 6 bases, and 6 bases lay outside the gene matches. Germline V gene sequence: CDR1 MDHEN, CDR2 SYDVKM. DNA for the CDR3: TGTGCCAGCAGGGGGACAGCGATTGAGCAGTACTTC. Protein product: CASRGTAIEQYF.

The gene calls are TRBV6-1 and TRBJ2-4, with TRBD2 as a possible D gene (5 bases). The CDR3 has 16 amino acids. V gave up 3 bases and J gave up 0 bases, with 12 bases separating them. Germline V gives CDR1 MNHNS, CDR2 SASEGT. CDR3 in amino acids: CASSDSGNLAKNIQYF. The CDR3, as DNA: TGTGCCAGCAGTGACAGCGGTAATTTAGCCAAAAACATTCAGTACTTC.

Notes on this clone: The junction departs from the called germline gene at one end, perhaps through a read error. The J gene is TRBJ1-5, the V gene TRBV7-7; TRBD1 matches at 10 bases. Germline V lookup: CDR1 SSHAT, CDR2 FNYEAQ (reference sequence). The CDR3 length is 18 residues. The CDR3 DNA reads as TGTGCTAGCAGCTTAGGCGACAGGGGGCGAGATAGCAATCAGCCCCAGCATTTT. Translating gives CASSLGDRGRDSNQPQHF.

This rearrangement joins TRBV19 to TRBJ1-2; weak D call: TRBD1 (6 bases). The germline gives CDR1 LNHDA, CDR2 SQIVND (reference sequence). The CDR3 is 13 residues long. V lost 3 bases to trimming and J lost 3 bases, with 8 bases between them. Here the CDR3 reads CASSINRDYGYTF. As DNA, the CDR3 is TGTGCCAGTAGTATTAACAGGGACTATGGCTACACCTTC.

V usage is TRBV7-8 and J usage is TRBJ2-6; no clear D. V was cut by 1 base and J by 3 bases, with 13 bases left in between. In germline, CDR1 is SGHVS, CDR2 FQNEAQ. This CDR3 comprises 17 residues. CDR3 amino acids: CASSLVPGRSGANVLTF. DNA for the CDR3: TGTGCCAGCAGCTTAGTTCCCGGTAGGAGTGGGGCCAACGTCCTGACTTTC.

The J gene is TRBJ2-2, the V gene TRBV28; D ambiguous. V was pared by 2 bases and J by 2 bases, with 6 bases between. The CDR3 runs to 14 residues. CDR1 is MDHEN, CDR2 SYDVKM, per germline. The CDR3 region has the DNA TGTGCCAGCAGTTTACCCCATAACACCGGGGAGCTGTTTTTT. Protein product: CASSLPHNTGELFF.

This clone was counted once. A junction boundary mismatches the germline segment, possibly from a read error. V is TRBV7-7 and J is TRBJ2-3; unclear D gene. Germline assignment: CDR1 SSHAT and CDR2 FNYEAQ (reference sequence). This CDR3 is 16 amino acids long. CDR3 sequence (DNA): TGTGCTAGCAGCTTATGTCTCCCAGGTAGCACAGATACGCAGTATTTT. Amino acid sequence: CASSLCLPGSTDTQYF.

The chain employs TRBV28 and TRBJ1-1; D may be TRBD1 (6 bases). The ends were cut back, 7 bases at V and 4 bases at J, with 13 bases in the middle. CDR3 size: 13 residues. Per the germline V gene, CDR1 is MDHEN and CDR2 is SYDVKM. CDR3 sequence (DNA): TGTGCCAGCACCTTACCAGGGGTCACTGAAGCTTTCTTT. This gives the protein CASTLPGVTEAFF.

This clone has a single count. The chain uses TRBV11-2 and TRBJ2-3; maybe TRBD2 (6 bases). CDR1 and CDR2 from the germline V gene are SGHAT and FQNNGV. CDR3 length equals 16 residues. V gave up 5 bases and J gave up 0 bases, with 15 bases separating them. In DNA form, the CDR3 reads TGTGCCAGCAGCCGCCCGTTAGCGGTTAGCACAGATACGCAGTATTTT. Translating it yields CASSRPLAVSTDTQYF.

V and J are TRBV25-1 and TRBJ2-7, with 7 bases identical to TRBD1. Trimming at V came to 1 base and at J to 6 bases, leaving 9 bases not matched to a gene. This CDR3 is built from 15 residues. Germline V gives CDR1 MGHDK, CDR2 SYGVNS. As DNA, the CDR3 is TGTGCCAGCAGTGAATCGAAGGGGGCTGGCGGCGAGCAGTACTTC. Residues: CASSESKGAGGEQYF.

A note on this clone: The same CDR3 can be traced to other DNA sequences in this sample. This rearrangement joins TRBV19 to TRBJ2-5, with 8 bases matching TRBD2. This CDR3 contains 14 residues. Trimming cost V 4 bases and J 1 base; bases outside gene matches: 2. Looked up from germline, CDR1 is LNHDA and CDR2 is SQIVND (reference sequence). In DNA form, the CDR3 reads TGTGCCAGTAGTACCGGGACTAGCCAAGAGACCCAGTACTTC. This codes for CASSTGTSQETQYF.

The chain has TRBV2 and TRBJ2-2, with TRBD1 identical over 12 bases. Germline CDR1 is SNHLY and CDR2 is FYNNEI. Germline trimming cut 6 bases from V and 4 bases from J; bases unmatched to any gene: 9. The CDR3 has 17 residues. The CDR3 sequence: CASSRDRGLIGTGELFF. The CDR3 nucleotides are TGTGCCAGCAGCCGGGACAGGGGGCTAATCGGCACCGGGGAGCTGTTTTTT.

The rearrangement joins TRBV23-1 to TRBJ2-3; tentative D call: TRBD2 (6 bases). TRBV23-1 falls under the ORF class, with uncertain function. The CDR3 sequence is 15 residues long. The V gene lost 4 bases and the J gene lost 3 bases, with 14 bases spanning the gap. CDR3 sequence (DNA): TGCGCCAGCAGTCGCGGGGATCCACCTACAGATACGCAGTATTTT. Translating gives CASSRGDPPTDTQYF.

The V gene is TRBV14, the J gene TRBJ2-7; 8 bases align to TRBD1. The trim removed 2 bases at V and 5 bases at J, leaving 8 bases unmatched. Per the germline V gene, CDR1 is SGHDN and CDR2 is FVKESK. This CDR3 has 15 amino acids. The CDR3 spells CASSQRGTGSHEQYF. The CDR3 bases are TGTGCCAGCAGCCAACGAGGGACAGGTTCCCACGAGCAGTACTTC.

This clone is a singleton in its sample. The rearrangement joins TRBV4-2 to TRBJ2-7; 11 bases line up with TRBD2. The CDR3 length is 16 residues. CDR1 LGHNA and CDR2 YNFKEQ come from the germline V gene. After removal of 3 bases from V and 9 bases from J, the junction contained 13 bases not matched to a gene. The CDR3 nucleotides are TGTGCCAGCAGCCATTTAACTAGCGGGAGACCTACGAGGCAGTACTTC. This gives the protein CASSHLTSGRPTRQYF.

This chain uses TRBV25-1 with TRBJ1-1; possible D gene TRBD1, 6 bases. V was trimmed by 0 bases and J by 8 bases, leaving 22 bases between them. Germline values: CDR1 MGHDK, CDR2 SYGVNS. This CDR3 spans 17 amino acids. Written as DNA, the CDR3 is TGTGCCAGCAGTGAATATGGGGGCGCGAGTGGCACATCCGAAGCTTTCTTT. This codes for CASSEYGGASGTSEAFF. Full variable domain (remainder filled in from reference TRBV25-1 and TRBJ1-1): EADIYQTPRYLVIGTGKKITLECSQTMGHDKMYWYQQDPGMELHLIHYSYGVNSTEKGDLSSESTVSRIRTEHFPLTLESARPSHTSQYLCASSEYGGASGTSEAFFGQGTRLTVV.

CDR3 sequence: CSVTGSGNTIYF. In DNA form, the CDR3 reads TGCAGCGTTACAGGCTCTGGAAACACCATATATTTT. V is TRBV29-1 and J is TRBJ1-3, with D possibly being TRBD1 (5 bases). This CDR3 is built from 12 residues. Germline loops: CDR1 SQVTM, CDR2 ANQGSEA. V shed 5 bases and J shed 0 bases, with 5 bases lying between them.

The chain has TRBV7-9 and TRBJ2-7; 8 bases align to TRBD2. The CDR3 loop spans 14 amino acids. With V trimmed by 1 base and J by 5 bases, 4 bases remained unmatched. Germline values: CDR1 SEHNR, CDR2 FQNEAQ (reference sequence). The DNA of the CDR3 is TGTGCCAGCAGCTTAGGACTAGCGACGGACGAGCAGTACTTC. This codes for CASSLGLATDEQYF.

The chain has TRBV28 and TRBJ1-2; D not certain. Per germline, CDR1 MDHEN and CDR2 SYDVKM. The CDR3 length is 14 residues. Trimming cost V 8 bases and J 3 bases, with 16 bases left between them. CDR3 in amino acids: CASGQPSTYYGYTF. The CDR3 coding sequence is TGTGCCAGCGGGCAGCCCTCGACCTACTATGGCTACACCTTC.

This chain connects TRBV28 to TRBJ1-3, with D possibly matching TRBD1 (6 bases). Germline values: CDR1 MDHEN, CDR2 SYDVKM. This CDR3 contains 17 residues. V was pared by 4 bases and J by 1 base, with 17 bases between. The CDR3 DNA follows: TGTGCCAGCAGTTCAACAGGGAGTCGGAGGTCTGGAAACACCATATATTTT. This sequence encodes CASSSTGSRRSGNTIYF.

The CDR3 spells CASSATGGIIRGGYTF. The CDR3 DNA reads TGTGCCAGCAGCGCAACAGGGGGGATAATAAGAGGAGGCTACACCTTC. The chain combines TRBV14 with TRBJ1-2, with TRBD1 matching 8 bases. The V segment lost 5 bases and the J segment 8 bases; nucleotides outside the gene matches: 16. The V gene's germline CDR1 is SGHDN and CDR2 FVKESK. The CDR3 spans 16 residues.

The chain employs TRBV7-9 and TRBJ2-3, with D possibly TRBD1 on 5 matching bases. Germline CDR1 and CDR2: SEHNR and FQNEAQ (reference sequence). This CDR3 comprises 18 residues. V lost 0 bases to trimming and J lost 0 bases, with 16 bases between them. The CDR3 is CASSLALAGSTSTDTQYF. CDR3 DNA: TGTGCCAGCAGCTTAGCTTTGGCAGGGTCAACTAGCACAGATACGCAGTATTTT.

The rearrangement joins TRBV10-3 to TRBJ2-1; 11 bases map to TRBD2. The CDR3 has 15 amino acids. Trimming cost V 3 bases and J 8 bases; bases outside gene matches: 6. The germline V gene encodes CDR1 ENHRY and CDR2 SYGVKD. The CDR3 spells CAISDLAGGGYEQFF. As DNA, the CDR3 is TGTGCCATCAGTGATCTAGCGGGAGGTGGCTATGAGCAGTTCTTC.

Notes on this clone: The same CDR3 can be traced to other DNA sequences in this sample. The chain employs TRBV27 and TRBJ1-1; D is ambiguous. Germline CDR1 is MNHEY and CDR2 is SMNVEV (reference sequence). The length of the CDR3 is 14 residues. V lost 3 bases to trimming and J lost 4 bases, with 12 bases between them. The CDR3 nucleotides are TGTGCCAGCAGTTTCCTCGGGGAGGGCACTGAAGCTTTCTTT. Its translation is CASSFLGEGTEAFF.

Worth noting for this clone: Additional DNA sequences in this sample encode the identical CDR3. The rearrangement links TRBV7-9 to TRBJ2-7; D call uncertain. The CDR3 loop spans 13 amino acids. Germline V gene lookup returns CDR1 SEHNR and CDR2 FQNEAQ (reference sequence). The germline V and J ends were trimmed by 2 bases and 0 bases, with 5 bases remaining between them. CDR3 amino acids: CASSLSSSYEQYF. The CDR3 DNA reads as TGTGCCAGCAGCTTATCGAGCTCCTACGAGCAGTACTTC.

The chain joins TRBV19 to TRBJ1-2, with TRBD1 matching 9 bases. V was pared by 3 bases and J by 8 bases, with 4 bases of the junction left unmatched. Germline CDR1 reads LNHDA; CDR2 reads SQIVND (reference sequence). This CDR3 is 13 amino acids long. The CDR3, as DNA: TGTGCCAGTAGTATTTGGACAGGGGTCGGCTACACCTTC. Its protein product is CASSIWTGVGYTF.